This is a list of T cell receptor beta chains from one sample in a study of T cell changes during pregnancy in multiple sclerosis. The method was immunoSEQ multiplex PCR; TCRdb's version includes in-frame clones alone and lacks a portion of them. The table records 70,000 to 95,000 clones, roughly 91% of them present only once. Sequenced material: peripheral blood, taken in the first trimester of pregnancy. The receptors originated from a female donor with multiple sclerosis, enrolled in a pregnancy study. CDR3s include the opening cysteine and the closing phenylalanine or tryptophan. The D gene is left open where the match is weak. Clone size, where shown, is once, few, many, or a class for clones that have expanded.

>12|TRBJ1-2|NA|NA|TRBV19
CASSERGGGYTF
TGTGCCAGTAGTGAAAGGGGGGGCGGCTACACCTTC
>14|TRBJ1-1|NA|NA|TRBV19
CASSIAEGNTEAFF
TGTGCCAGTAGTATTGCGGAGGGGAACACTGAAGCTTTCTTT
>14|TRBJ1-1|NA|TRBD1|TRBV2
CASTTGTGNTEAFF
TGTGCCAGCACTACCGGGACAGGGAACACTGAAGCTTTCTTT
>15|TRBJ1-2|NA|TRBD1|TRBV5-4
CASSFPGQGIYGYTF
TGTGCCAGCAGCTTTCCGGGACAGGGTATCTATGGCTACACCTTC
>14|TRBJ2-1|NA|TRBD2|TRBV6-1
CASSELLAGDSLFF
TGTGCCAGCAGTGAGTTACTAGCGGGGGACAGCTTGTTCTTC
>15|TRBJ1-1|NA|NA|TRBV2
CASSAGTLVNTEAFF
TGTGCCAGCAGTGCCGGGACACTAGTGAACACTGAAGCTTTCTTT
>18|TRBJ2-1|NA|NA|TRBV25-1
CASSPRQGGVGSYNEQFF
TGTGCCAGCAGTCCCCGGCAAGGGGGTGTGGGCTCCTACAATGAGCAGTTCTTC
>13|TRBJ1-5|NA|TRBD1|TRBV6-5
CASGRGGNQPQHF
TGTGCCAGCGGCAGGGGGGGCAATCAGCCCCAGCATTTT
>14|TRBJ2-2|NA|NA|TRBV10-1
CASIGQGNTGELFF
TGCGCCAGCATAGGGCAGGGGAACACCGGGGAGCTGTTTTTT
>14|TRBJ2-5|NA|NA|TRBV18
CASSPGLVQETQYF
TGTGCCAGCTCACCGGGACTGGTCCAAGAGACCCAGTACTTC
>15|TRBJ2-5|NA|TRBD1|TRBV7-9
CASSRKTGFAETQYF
TGTGCCAGCAGCCGTAAGACAGGGTTTGCGGAGACCCAGTACTTC
>13|TRBJ1-1|NA|NA|TRBV5-5
CASSGGGSLGAFF
TGTGCCAGCAGCGGGGGGGGGTCCCTGGGAGCTTTCTTT
>15|TRBJ1-4|NA|NA|TRBV30
CAWSPSWQTNEKLFF
TGTGCCTGGAGTCCTAGTTGGCAGACTAATGAAAAACTGTTTTTT
>11|TRBJ2-2|NA|NA|TRBV2
CASGSPGELFF
TGTGCCAGCGGTAGCCCCGGGGAGCTGTTTTTT
>11|TRBJ1-1|NA|NA|TRBV6-4
CASSDGAGAFF
TGTGCCAGCAGTGACGGGGCTGGCGCTTTCTTT
>15|TRBJ2-5|NA|NA|TRBV5-1
CASSLSTAPGETQYF
TGCGCCAGCAGCTTATCGACAGCTCCCGGAGAGACCCAGTACTTC
>12|TRBJ1-2|NA|NA|TRBV28
CAITGTSYGYTF
TGTGCCATCACCGGGACAAGCTATGGCTACACCTTC
>14|TRBJ1-5|NA|TRBD1|TRBV2
CASSTGVSNQPQHF
TGTGCCAGCTCGACAGGGGTAAGCAATCAGCCCCAGCATTTT
>18|TRBJ2-7|once|TRBD2|TRBV4-1
CASSPVYTSGGAAYEQYF
TGCGCCAGCAGCCCTGTTTATACTAGCGGGGGGGCGGCCTACGAGCAGTACTTC
>12|TRBJ2-2|NA|NA|TRBV19
CASSASAGELFF
TGTGCCAGTAGTGCTAGCGCCGGGGAGCTGTTTTTT
>15|TRBJ2-2|NA|NA|TRBV7-6
CASSAGTTNTGELFF
TGTGCCAGCAGCGCGGGCACCACGAACACCGGGGAGCTGTTTTTT
>10|TRBJ2-7|once|NA|TRBV19
CASRLGGDNF
TGTGCCAGTAGATTGGGTGGGGACAACTTC
>16|TRBJ1-6|NA|NA|TRBV2
CASRMGIPQYNSPLHF
TGTGCCAGCAGGATGGGCATCCCTCAATATAATTCACCCCTCCACTTT
>17|TRBJ1-6|NA|NA|TRBV9
CASSVATGGAGDSPLHF
TGTGCCAGCAGCGTAGCTACGGGGGGGGCAGGGGATTCACCCCTCCACTTT
>16|TRBJ2-3|NA|TRBD2|TRBV5-1
CASSLVYGGDTDTQYF
TGCGCCAGCAGCTTAGTGTACGGGGGGGACACAGATACGCAGTATTTT
>15|TRBJ2-1|NA|NA|TRBV6-4
CASSDSSQGHNEQFF
TGTGCCAGCAGTGACTCGAGTCAGGGGCACAATGAGCAGTTCTTC
>15|TRBJ2-7|NA|TRBD1|TRBV18
CASSSSGQGNYEQYF
TGTGCCAGCTCATCCTCGGGACAGGGGAACTACGAGCAGTACTTC
>15|TRBJ2-5|NA|TRBD1|TRBV5-4
CASSLRARGRETQYF
TGTGCCAGCAGCTTGAGGGCCAGGGGGCGAGAGACCCAGTACTTC
>17|TRBJ1-1|few|NA|TRBV4-2
CASSQAGGAHGFTEAFF
TGTGCCAGCAGCCAAGCGGGCGGGGCGCATGGGTTCACTGAAGCTTTCTTT
>15|TRBJ2-3|NA|NA|TRBV7-3
CASSLVGGATDTQYF
TGTGCCAGCAGCTTGGTGGGGGGGGCCACAGATACGCAGTATTTT
>17|TRBJ1-3|NA|NA|TRBV2
CASSVVWTDLHGNTIYF
TGTGCCAGCAGTGTCGTCTGGACAGACCTTCATGGAAACACCATATATTTT